This T cell receptor beta chain comes out of a study of T-cell reconstitution after alpha-beta-depleted transplantation in children (dated by TCRdb to about 2016). Looking at the study overall: The study quantitatively tracked T-cell immune reconstitution after TCRalphabeta/CD19-depleted allogeneic hematopoietic cell transplantation in children using TCR repertoire profiling.

Overall study outcomes, separate from this receptor: The apparently early recovery of alphabetaT-cell counts about two months after transplant reportedly depended on only several hundred rapidly expanded clones that came from non-depleted graft cells. Over the following months the frequencies of hyperexpanded clones went down, and after one year T-cell counts and TCRbeta diversity were mostly credited to newly produced T cells. In some patients, the high TCRbeta diversity seen at day 60 was put down to recipient T cells and intrathymic progenitors that had survived conditioning.

The treatment or condition label of this sample denotes: allogeneic hematopoietic cell transplantation with graft depleted of TCRalphabeta T cells and CD19 B cells. TCRalphabeta/CD19-depleted allogeneic hematopoietic cell grafts were given to the transplant recipients, all of whom were children. The method behind the library was PCR. The sequencer listed for this sample is Illumina HiSeq 2500. Molecular barcoding was employed in the preparation of TCR libraries, with unique molecular identifiers being used to normalize TCRbeta repertoire quantification. In TCRdb, the public reads were trimmed at Q25 with fastp and aligned with MiXCR, with productive beta chains retained. All rows with the same CDR3 protein become a single entry with the most common DNA and genes. The sample data list 450,000 to 600,000 distinct CDR3 sequences, and roughly 10% of these were observed just once. The ten largest clonotypes hold 2% to 2.5% of the sample.

This clonotype was seen many times. Its cognate antigen has yet to be identified. No quality values exist for individual bases; no much larger clone is one base distant. This receptor was identified in a child aged 2 to 15 with inherited bone marrow failure, due to receive a stem cell transplant. This material consisted of PBMCs, taken before TCRalphabeta/CD19-depleted stem cell transplant.

The nucleotides are TGTGCCAGCAGTAGAGCGGGCGGAGATACGCAGTATTTT. It specifies CASSRAGGDTQYF. The chain couples TRBV27 to TRBJ2-3, with a tentative D gene TRBD2 over 6 matching bases. CDR1 and CDR2, looked up from the germline V gene (reference sequence), are MNHEY and SMNVEV. V lost 5 bases and J lost 5 bases; the stretch between them is 11 bases long. Inclusive of the bounding cysteine and phenylalanine, the CDR3 is 13 residues long. The only DNA kept is the CDR3, 39 bases in frame from the first base.